This TCR beta chain was sequenced for a study of regulatory T cells in long-lasting Graves disease. Whole-study results and caveats: New patients shared 800 to 1,000 public clonotypes, fewer than the approximately 3,000 shared by persistent patients. Persistent disease was associated with favored TRBV28 usage and with favored use of TRBJ1-2 and TRBJ2-5.

Trimming cost V 5 bases and J 2 bases, with 9 bases left between them. This CDR3 has 13 residues. Germline-derived CDR1 and CDR2 are KGHSH and LQKENI. This clonotype was seen many times. Its cognate antigen is unknown. Time point: persistent/refractory GD, antithyroid drugs over 5 years with positive TRAb. From RNA extracted from PBMCs, the TCR library was made. In this cohort, patients came from an endocrinology department located in Xi'an, China. With iRepertoire HTBI primers and Arm-PCR of CDR3 regions, TCR beta libraries were built. Original processing notes: The samples yielded 62 TRBV and more than twelve TRBJ segments. TCRdb called the multiplex PCR reads again in MiXCR, with one record for every CDR3 protein. TCRdb's processing, not the study's, gives the V and J calls here. Of roughly 300,000 distinct CDR3 sequences in the sample, approximately 20% were seen once.

This material consisted of peripheral blood mononuclear cells (PBMCs), taken when the disease was refractory, from a patient treated with antithyroid drugs. The clonotype originates from a female donor with Graves disease. The chain carries TRBV18 and TRBJ2-5, with no clear D. CDR3: CASSGPTQETQYF. CDR3 nucleotides: TGTGCCAGCTCAGGGCCGACACAAGAGACCCAGTACTTC.